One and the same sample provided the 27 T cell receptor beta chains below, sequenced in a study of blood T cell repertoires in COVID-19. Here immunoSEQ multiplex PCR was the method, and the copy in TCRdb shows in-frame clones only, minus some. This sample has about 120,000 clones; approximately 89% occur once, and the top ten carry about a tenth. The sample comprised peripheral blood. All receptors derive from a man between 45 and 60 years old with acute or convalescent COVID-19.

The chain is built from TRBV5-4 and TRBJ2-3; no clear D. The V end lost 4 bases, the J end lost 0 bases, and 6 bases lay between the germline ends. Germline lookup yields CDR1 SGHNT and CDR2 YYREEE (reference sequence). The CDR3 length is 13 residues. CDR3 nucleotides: TGTGCCAGCAGCGAGGCTAGCACAGATACGCAGTATTTT. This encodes CASSEASTDTQYF.

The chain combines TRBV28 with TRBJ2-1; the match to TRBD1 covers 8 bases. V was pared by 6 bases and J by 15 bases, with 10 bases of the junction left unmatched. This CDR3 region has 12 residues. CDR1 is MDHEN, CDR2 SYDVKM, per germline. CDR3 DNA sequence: TGTGCCAGCAGGTCGACAGGGGCCCGTTCGTTCTTC. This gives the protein CASRSTGARSFF.

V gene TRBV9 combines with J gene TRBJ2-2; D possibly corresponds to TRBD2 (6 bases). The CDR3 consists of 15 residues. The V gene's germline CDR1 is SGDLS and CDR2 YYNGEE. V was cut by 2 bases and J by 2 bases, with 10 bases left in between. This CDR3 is CASSVGGANTGELFF. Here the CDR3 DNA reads TGTGCCAGCAGCGTCGGCGGGGCCAACACCGGGGAGCTGTTTTTT.

CDR3 nucleotide sequence: TGTGCCAGCTCACCACTTGGGGTAGAGGGCTATGGCTACACCTTC. Protein: CASSPLGVEGYGYTF. The chain is built from TRBV18 and TRBJ1-2; D gene unclear. CDR1 and CDR2 from the germline V gene are KGHSH and LQKENI. The CDR3 length is 15 residues. Trimming removed 1 base at V and 4 bases at J, with 13 bases between.

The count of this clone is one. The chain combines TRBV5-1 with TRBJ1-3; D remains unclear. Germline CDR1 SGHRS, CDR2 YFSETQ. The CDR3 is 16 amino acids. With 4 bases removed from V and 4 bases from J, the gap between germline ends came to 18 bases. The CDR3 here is CASSHADVGDGNTIYF. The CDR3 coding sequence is TGCGCCAGCAGCCACGCGGATGTTGGAGACGGAAACACCATATATTTT.

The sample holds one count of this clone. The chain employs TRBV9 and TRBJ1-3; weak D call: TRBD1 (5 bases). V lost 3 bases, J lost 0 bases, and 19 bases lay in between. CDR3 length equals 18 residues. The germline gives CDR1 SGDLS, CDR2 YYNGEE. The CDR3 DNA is TGTGCCAGCAGCGCGGACGCGCGGGGGGTTCACTCTGGAAACACCATATATTTT. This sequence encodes CASSADARGVHSGNTIYF.

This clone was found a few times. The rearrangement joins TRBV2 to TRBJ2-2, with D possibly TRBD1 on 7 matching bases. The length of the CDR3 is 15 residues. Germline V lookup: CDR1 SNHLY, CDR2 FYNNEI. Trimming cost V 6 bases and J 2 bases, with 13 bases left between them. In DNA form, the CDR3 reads TGTGCCAGCAGACCCAGGGGGACTAACACCGGGGAGCTGTTTTTT. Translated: CASRPRGTNTGELFF.

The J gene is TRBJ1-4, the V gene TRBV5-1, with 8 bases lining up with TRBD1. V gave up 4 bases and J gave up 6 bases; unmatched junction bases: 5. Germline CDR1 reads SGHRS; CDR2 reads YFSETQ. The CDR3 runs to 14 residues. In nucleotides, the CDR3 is TGCGCCAGCAGCCTGACAGGGGTCGATGAAAAACTGTTTTTT. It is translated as CASSLTGVDEKLFF.

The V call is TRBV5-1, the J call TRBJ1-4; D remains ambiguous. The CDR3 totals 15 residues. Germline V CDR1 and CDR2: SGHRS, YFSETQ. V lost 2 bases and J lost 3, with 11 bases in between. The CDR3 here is CASSFGGGSNEKLFF. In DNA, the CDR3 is TGCGCCAGCAGCTTTGGCGGAGGATCTAATGAAAAACTGTTTTTT.

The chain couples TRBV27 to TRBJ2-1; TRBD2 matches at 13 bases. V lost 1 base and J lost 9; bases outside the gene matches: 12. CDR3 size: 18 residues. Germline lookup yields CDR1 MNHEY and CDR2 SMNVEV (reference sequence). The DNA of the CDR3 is TGTGCCAGCAGTTTATTTGGACTAGCGGGAGACCAGGGTGGTGAGCAGTTCTTC. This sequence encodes CASSLFGLAGDQGGEQFF.

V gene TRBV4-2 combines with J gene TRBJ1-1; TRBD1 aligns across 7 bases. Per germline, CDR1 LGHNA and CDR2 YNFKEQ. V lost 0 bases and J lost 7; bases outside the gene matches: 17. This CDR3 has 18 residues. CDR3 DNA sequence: TGTGCCAGCAGCCAAGACGGGTTAGGGGGCAGGGGCGGCAATGAAGCTTTCTTT. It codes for CASSQDGLGGRGGNEAFF.

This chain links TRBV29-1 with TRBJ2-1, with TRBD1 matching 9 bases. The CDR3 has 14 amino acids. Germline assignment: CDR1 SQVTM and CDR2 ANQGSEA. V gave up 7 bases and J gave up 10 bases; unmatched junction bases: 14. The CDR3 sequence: CSAAGQGHSEEQFF. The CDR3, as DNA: TGCAGCGCCGCCGGACAGGGGCATAGCGAGGAGCAGTTCTTC.

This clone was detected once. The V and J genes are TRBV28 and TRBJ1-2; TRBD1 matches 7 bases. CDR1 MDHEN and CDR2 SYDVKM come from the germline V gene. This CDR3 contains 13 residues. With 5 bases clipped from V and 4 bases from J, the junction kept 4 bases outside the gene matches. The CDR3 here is CASSKGAVYGYTF. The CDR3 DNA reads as TGTGCCAGCAGTAAGGGGGCCGTCTATGGCTACACCTTC.

This CDR3 reads CASSPQGGVWEKLFF. The CDR3 nucleotides read TGCGCCAGCAGCCCCCAAGGAGGGGTGTGGGAAAAACTGTTTTTT. The V call is TRBV5-1, the J call TRBJ1-4; D is perhaps TRBD1 (5 bases). Germline V gene lookup returns CDR1 SGHRS and CDR2 YFSETQ. The CDR3 has 15 residues. The V end was cut by 4 bases, the J end by 8 bases, with 18 bases between.

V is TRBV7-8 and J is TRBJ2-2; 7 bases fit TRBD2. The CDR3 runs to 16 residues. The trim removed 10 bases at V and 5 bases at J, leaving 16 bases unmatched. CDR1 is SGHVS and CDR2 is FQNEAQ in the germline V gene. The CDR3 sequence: CATKPLGGGGTGELFF. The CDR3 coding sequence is TGTGCCACCAAACCCCTCGGCGGGGGAGGTACCGGGGAGCTGTTTTTT. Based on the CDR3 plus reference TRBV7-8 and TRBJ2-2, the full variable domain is GAGVSQSPRYKVAKRGQDVALRCDPISGHVSLFWYQQALGQGPEFLTYFQNEAQLDKSGLPSDRFFAERPEGSVSTLKIQRTQQEDSAVYLCATKPLGGGGTGELFFGEGSRLTVL.

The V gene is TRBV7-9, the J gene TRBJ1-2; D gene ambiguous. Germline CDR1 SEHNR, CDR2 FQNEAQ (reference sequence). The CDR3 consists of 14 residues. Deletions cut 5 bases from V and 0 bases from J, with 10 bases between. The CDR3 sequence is CASSTGDTNYGYTF. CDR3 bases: TGTGCCAGCAGCACCGGTGACACTAACTATGGCTACACCTTC.

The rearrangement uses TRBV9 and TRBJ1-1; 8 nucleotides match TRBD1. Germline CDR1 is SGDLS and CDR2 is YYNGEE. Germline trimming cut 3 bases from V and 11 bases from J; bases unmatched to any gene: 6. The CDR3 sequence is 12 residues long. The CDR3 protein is CASSAGQDRAFF. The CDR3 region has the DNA TGTGCCAGCAGCGCGGGACAGGATAGGGCTTTCTTT.

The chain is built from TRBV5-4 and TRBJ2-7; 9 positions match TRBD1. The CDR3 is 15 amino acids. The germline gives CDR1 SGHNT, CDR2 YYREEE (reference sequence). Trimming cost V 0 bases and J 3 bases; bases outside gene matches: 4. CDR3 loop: CASSLAETGGYEQYF. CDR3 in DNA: TGTGCCAGCAGCTTGGCAGAGACAGGGGGCTACGAGCAGTACTTC. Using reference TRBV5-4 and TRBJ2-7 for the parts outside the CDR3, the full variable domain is ETGVTQSPTHLIKTRGQQVTLRCSSQSGHNTVSWYQQALGQGPQFIFQYYREEENGRGNFPPRFSGLQFPNYSSELNVNALELDDSALYLCASSLAETGGYEQYFGPGTRLTVT.

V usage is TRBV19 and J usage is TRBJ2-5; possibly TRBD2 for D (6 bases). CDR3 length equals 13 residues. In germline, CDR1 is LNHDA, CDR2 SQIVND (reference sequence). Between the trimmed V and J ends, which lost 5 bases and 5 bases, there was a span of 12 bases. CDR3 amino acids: CASSSGLAETQYF. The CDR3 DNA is TGTGCCAGTAGTTCGGGACTTGCGGAGACCCAGTACTTC.

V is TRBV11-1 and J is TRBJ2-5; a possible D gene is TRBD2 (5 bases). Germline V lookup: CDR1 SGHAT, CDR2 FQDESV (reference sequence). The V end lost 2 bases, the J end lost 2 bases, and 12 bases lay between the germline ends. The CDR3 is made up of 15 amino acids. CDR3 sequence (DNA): TGTGCCAGCAGCTTAATGGGCGGGCAGCAAGAGACCCAGTACTTC. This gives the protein CASSLMGGQQETQYF.

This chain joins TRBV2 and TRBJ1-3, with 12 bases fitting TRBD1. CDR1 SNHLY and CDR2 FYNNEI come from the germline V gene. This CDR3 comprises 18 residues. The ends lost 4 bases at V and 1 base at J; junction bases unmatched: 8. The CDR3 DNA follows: TGTGCCAGCAGTGGGGACAGGGGGCTCATCTGGTCTGGAAACACCATATATTTT. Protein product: CASSGDRGLIWSGNTIYF.

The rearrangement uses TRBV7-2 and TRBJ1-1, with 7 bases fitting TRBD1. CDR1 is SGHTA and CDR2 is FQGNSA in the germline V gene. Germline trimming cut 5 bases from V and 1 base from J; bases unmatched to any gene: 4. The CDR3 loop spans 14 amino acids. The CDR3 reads CASSVQGGNTEAFF. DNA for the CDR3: TGTGCCAGCAGCGTGCAGGGGGGGAACACTGAAGCTTTCTTT.

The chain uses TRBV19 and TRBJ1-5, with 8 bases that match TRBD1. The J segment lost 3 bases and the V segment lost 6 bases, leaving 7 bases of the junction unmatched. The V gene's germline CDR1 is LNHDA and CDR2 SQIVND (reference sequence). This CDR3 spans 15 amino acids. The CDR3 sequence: CASSIQDRANQPQHF. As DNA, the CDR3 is TGTGCCAGTAGCATTCAGGACAGGGCCAATCAGCCCCAGCATTTT. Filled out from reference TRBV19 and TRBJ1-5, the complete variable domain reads DGGITQSPKYLFRKEGQNVTLSCEQNLNHDAMYWYRQDPGQGLRLIYYSQIVNDFQKGDIAEGYSVSREKKESFPLTVTSAQKNPTAFYLCASSIQDRANQPQHFGDGTRLSIL.

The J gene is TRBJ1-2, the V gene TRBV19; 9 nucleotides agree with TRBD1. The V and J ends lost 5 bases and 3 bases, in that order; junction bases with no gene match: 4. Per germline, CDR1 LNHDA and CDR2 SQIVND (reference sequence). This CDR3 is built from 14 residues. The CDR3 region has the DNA TGTGCCAGTAGTGCAGGGACAGGGTACTATGGCTACACCTTC. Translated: CASSAGTGYYGYTF.

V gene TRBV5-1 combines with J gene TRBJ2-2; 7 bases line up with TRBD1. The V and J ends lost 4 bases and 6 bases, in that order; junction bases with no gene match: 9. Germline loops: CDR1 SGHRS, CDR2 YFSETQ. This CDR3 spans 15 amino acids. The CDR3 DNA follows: TGCGCCAGCAGCAAGGGTCACAGGGGTGCCGGGGAGCTGTTTTTT. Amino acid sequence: CASSKGHRGAGELFF.

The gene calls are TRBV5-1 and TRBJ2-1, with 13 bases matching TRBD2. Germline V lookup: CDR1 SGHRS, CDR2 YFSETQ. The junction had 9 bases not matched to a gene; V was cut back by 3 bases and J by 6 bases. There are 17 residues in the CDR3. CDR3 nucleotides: TGCGCCAGCAGCTCGCGCTCCGGGACTAGCGGGATCAATGAGCAGTTCTTC. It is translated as CASSSRSGTSGINEQFF.

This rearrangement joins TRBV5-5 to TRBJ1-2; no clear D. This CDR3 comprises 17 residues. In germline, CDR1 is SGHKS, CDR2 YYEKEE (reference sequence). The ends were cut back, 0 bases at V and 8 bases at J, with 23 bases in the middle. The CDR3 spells CASSLAFLRVPVTGYTF. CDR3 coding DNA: TGTGCCAGCAGCTTGGCCTTTTTGAGGGTCCCCGTCACAGGCTACACCTTC. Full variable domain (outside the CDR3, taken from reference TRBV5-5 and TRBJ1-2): DAGVTQSPTHLIKTRGQQVTLRCSPISGHKSVSWYQQVLGQGPQFIFQYYEKEERGRGNFPDRFSARQFPNYSSELNVNALLLGDSALYLCASSLAFLRVPVTGYTFGSGTRLTVV.